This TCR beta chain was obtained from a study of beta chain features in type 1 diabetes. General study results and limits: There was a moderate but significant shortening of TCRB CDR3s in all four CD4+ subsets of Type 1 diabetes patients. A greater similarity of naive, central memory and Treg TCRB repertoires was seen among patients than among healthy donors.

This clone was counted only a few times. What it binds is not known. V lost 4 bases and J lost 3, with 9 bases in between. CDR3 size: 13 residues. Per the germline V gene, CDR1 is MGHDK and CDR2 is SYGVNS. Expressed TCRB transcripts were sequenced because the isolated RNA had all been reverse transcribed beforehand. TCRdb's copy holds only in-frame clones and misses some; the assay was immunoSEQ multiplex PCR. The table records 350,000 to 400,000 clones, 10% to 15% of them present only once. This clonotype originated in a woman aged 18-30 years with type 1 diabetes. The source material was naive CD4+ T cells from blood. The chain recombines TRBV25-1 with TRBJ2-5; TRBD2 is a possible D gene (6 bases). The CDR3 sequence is CASSGDWEETQYF. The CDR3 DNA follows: TGTGCCAGCAGTGGGGACTGGGAAGAGACCCAGTACTTC. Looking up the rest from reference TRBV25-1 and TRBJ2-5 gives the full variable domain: EADIYQTPRYLVIGTGKKITLECSQTMGHDKMYWYQQDPGMELHLIHYSYGVNSTEKGDLSSESTVSRIRTEHFPLTLESARPSHTSQYLCASSGDWEETQYFGPGTRLLVL.